These 26 T cell receptor beta chains were all obtained from the same sample, sequenced in a study of cytomegalovirus exposure and HLA in healthy donors. Primers: 60 Vbeta forward and 13 Jbeta reverse. Sequencing used immunoSEQ multiplex PCR; TCRdb keeps in-frame clones, though not all of them. The sample comprises around 100,000 clones, 70% to 80% of which are singletons, and more than 4.5% rests with the top ten. Sequenced material: PBMCs. The receptors were sampled from a female donor in good health and CMV-seropositive.

The chain links TRBV5-4 to TRBJ2-3, with a tentative D call TRBD2 (5 bases). CDR1 SGHNT and CDR2 YYREEE come from the germline V gene (reference sequence). Trimming took 3 bases from V and 0 from J, leaving 8 bases between them. The CDR3 extends over 14 amino acids. DNA for the CDR3: TGTGCCAGCAGCTCCCGGACTAGCACAGATACGCAGTATTTT. Its protein product is CASSSRTSTDTQYF. The full variable domain, rest sourced from reference TRBV5-4 and TRBJ2-3, is ETGVTQSPTHLIKTRGQQVTLRCSSQSGHNTVSWYQQALGQGPQFIFQYYREEENGRGNFPPRFSGLQFPNYSSELNVNALELDDSALYLCASSSRTSTDTQYFGPGTRLTVL.

The chain employs TRBV29-1 and TRBJ2-7, with D perhaps matching TRBD1 (5 bases). Trimming left V 1 base short and J 4 bases short, with 11 bases between. CDR1 is SQVTM and CDR2 is ANQGSEA in the germline V gene. The CDR3 is 13 amino acids. The CDR3: CSVEGDSQYEQYF. CDR3 DNA: TGCAGCGTTGAAGGAGACAGCCAATACGAGCAGTACTTC.

This clone was found a few times. The chain recombines TRBV30 with TRBJ1-4; D is unclear. Germline CDR1 is GTSNPN and CDR2 is SVGIG (reference sequence). The CDR3 is made up of 12 amino acids. Trimming left V 4 bases short and J 11 bases short, with 14 bases between. This CDR3 is CAWNLNRGKLFF. Here the CDR3 DNA reads TGTGCCTGGAATTTAAATAGAGGGAAACTGTTTTTT.

This clone was detected once. The chain is built from TRBV29-1 and TRBJ1-2; D not resolved. Germline V lookup: CDR1 SQVTM, CDR2 ANQGSEA. The CDR3 covers 14 residues. V was trimmed by 5 bases and J by 2 bases, leaving 15 bases between them. As DNA, the CDR3 is TGCAGCGTTTACAAGACGACGGGAAACTATGGCTACACCTTC. This gives the protein CSVYKTTGNYGYTF.

This chain connects TRBV6-5 to TRBJ2-2; D ambiguous. The germline CDR1 and CDR2 sequences are MNHEY and SVGAGI. This CDR3 is built from 13 residues. Between the trimmed V and J ends, which lost 6 bases and 0 bases, there was a span of 5 bases. CDR3 bases: TGTGCCAGCAGCGGTCCGAACACCGGGGAGCTGTTTTTT. This gives the protein CASSGPNTGELFF.

This chain connects TRBV29-1 to TRBJ1-2; 8 nucleotides align to TRBD1. Germline CDR1 and CDR2: SQVTM and ANQGSEA. The ends lost 2 bases at V and 4 bases at J; junction bases unmatched: 12. This CDR3 has 16 amino acids. The CDR3 loop is CSVEPGQGMFSYGYTF. Written as DNA, the CDR3 is TGCAGCGTTGAACCTGGACAGGGAATGTTTTCCTATGGCTACACCTTC.

The rearrangement joins TRBV6-5 to TRBJ1-2; D possibly corresponds to TRBD1 (5 bases). The length of the CDR3 is 14 residues. V shed 0 bases and J shed 6 bases, with 11 bases lying between them. Per the germline V gene, CDR1 is MNHEY and CDR2 is SVGAGI. CDR3 protein: CASSYSQGLDGYTF. The CDR3 coding sequence is TGTGCCAGCAGTTACTCTCAGGGATTAGATGGCTACACCTTC.

This clone was observed a handful of times. V usage is TRBV29-1 and J usage is TRBJ1-1; 8 bases match TRBD1. Germline CDR1 is SQVTM and CDR2 is ANQGSEA. CDR3 length: 14 residues. The V and J ends lost 5 bases and 1 base, in that order; junction bases with no gene match: 6. The CDR3 DNA reads TGCAGCGTTCATGGACAGGGAACGAACACTGAAGCTTTCTTT. This codes for CSVHGQGTNTEAFF.

This chain connects TRBV11-2 to TRBJ2-7, with a weak D call TRBD1 (6 bases). This CDR3 contains 15 residues. Deletions cut 2 bases from V and 5 bases from J, with 16 bases between. CDR1 and CDR2 (germline): SGHAT, FQNNGV. For the CDR3, the DNA is TGTGCCAGCAGCTTAAACAGGGTTTTGGTGAACGAGCAGTACTTC. Translation: CASSLNRVLVNEQYF. Drawing the rest from reference TRBV11-2 and TRBJ2-7, the complete variable domain is EAGVAQSPRYKIIEKRQSVAFWCNPISGHATLYWYQQILGQGPKLLIQFQNNGVVDDSQLPKDRFSAERLKGVDSTLKIQPAKLEDSAVYLCASSLNRVLVNEQYFGPGTRLTVT.

This sequence joins TRBV11-3 and TRBJ2-5; 8 bases map to TRBD1. From germline, CDR1 is SGHNT and CDR2 YENEEA. This CDR3 has 13 amino acids. The trim removed 5 bases at V and 5 bases at J, leaving 4 bases unmatched. The chain's CDR3 is CASSQQGVETQYF. DNA for the CDR3: TGTGCCAGCAGCCAACAGGGGGTTGAGACCCAGTACTTC. Based on the CDR3 plus reference TRBV11-3 and TRBJ2-5, the full variable domain is EAGVVQSPRYKIIEKKQPVAFWCNPISGHNTLYWYLQNLGQGPELLIRYENEEAVDDSQLPKDRFSAERLKGVDSTLKIQPAELGDSAVYLCASSQQGVETQYFGPGTRLLVL.

The CDR3 sequence is CASSYSTGDRGPNQPQHF. Here the CDR3 DNA reads TGTGCCAGCAGCTACTCTACGGGGGACAGGGGACCCAATCAGCCCCAGCATTTT. J is TRBJ1-5 and V is TRBV7-2; the match to TRBD1 covers 10 bases. With V trimmed by 4 bases and J by 3 bases, 12 bases remained unmatched. CDR1 SGHTA and CDR2 FQGNSA come from the germline V gene. There are 18 residues in the CDR3. The whole variable domain, remainder taken from reference TRBV7-2 and TRBJ1-5, is GAGVSQSPSNKVTEKGKDVELRCDPISGHTALYWYRQSLGQGLEFLIYFQGNSAPDKSGLPSDRFSAERTGGSVSTLTIQRTQQEDSAVYLCASSYSTGDRGPNQPQHFGDGTRLSIL.

Here the CDR3 reads CASSLSPGEGYTF. The CDR3 DNA follows: TGTGCCAGCTCACTTTCTCCAGGGGAGGGCTACACCTTC. The J gene is TRBJ1-2, the V gene TRBV18; D perhaps matches TRBD1 (6 bases). Per the germline V gene, CDR1 is KGHSH and CDR2 is LQKENI. This CDR3 region has 13 residues. V gave up 4 bases and J gave up 8 bases, with 14 bases separating them. Looking up the rest from reference TRBV18 and TRBJ1-2 gives the full variable domain: NAGVMQNPRHLVRRRGQEARLRCSPMKGHSHVYWYRQLPEEGLKFMVYLQKENIIDESGMPKERFSAEFPKEGPSILRIQQVVRGDSAAYFCASSLSPGEGYTFGSGTRLTVV.

V is TRBV1 and J is TRBJ1-4; the D segment call TRBD1 is taken from the table without a DNA check. TRBV1 is assigned pseudogene status. The CDR3 totals 16 residues. Here the CDR3 reads CTSSRADSRAIEKLFF. The CDR3 DNA follows: TGCACCAGCAGCCGGGCTGACAGCCGGGCAATAGAAAAACTGTTTTTT.

The V and J genes are TRBV7-2 and TRBJ2-1; D is perhaps TRBD2 (6 bases). The germline V and J ends were trimmed by 6 bases and 0 bases, with 12 bases remaining between them. The CDR3 extends over 15 amino acids. The V gene's germline CDR1 is SGHTA and CDR2 FQGNSA. This chain's CDR3 is CASRPGGSSYNEQFF. The CDR3 nucleotides are TGTGCCAGCAGACCTGGAGGGAGCTCCTACAATGAGCAGTTCTTC.

This rearrangement joins TRBV5-5 to TRBJ2-7, with 11 bases lining up with TRBD2. The CDR3 has 17 residues. Germline V CDR1 and CDR2: SGHKS, YYEKEE (reference sequence). J lost 0 bases, V lost 0 bases, and 5 bases had no gene match. In DNA, the CDR3 is TGTGCCAGCAGCTTGGTGACTAGCGGGGTTAGCTCCTACGAGCAGTACTTC. This sequence encodes CASSLVTSGVSSYEQYF.

The chain links TRBV27 to TRBJ2-1; 14 bases are shared with TRBD2. Germline lookup yields CDR1 MNHEY and CDR2 SMNVEV (reference sequence). With 2 bases clipped from V and 4 bases from J, the junction kept 7 bases outside the gene matches. CDR3 length equals 18 residues. The CDR3 sequence is CASSLNRGTSGSYNEQFF. The CDR3 DNA reads as TGTGCCAGCAGTTTAAATAGGGGGACTAGCGGGAGTTACAATGAGCAGTTCTTC.

V gene TRBV10-3 combines with J gene TRBJ1-2; no firm D call. The germline gives CDR1 ENHRY, CDR2 SYGVKD. The V end was cut by 0 bases, the J end by 4 bases, with 12 bases between. The CDR3 runs 15 residues. CDR3 residues: CAISESPRALYGYTF. The CDR3 bases are TGTGCCATCAGTGAGTCTCCGAGGGCTCTCTATGGCTACACCTTC.

The genes are TRBV28 and TRBJ2-1; 9 bases fit TRBD1. CDR3 length: 15 amino acids. With V trimmed by 5 bases and J by 9 bases, 11 bases remained unmatched. Germline lookup yields CDR1 MDHEN and CDR2 SYDVKM. CDR3 loop: CASSPFPQGAGEQFF. The CDR3 DNA follows: TGTGCCAGCAGTCCTTTCCCACAGGGGGCGGGTGAGCAGTTCTTC.

The rearrangement uses TRBV30 and TRBJ1-5; D may be TRBD1 (5 bases). Looked up from germline, CDR1 is GTSNPN and CDR2 is SVGIG (reference sequence). The ends were cut back, 4 bases at V and 7 bases at J, with 14 bases in the middle. The CDR3 has 13 amino acids. CDR3 nucleotide sequence: TGTGCCTGGAACGCAGGGTCCGGGCAGCCCCAGCATTTT. Protein product: CAWNAGSGQPQHF. Together with reference TRBV30 and TRBJ1-5, the CDR3 gives the full variable domain: SQTIHQWPATLVQPVGSPLSLECTVEGTSNPNLYWYRQAAGRGLQLLFYSVGIGQISSEVPQNLSASRPQDRQFILSSKKLLLSDSGFYLCAWNAGSGQPQHFGDGTRLSIL.

The chain recombines TRBV11-3 with TRBJ2-1, with D uncertain. Looked up from germline, CDR1 is SGHNT and CDR2 is YENEEA. This CDR3 spans 14 amino acids. Trimming removed 5 bases from V and 3 bases from J, with 11 bases in between. The CDR3 coding sequence is TGTGCCAGCAGCCTTAGTCGTGTCTACAATGAGCAGTTCTTC. Amino acid sequence: CASSLSRVYNEQFF.

The chain links TRBV7-8 to TRBJ2-5, with a tentative D call TRBD2 (5 bases). The germline gives CDR1 SGHVS, CDR2 FQNEAQ. CDR3 length: 15 amino acids. V was shortened by 1 base and J by 5 bases, with 14 bases between the two germline ends. The CDR3 loop is CASSLGVGPGETQYF. In DNA, the CDR3 is TGTGCCAGCAGCTTAGGAGTCGGGCCGGGGGAGACCCAGTACTTC.

The chain recombines TRBV7-2 with TRBJ2-7; maybe TRBD1 (5 bases). Germline V gene sequence: CDR1 SGHTA, CDR2 FQGNSA. This CDR3 is 14 amino acids long. Between the trimmed V and J ends, which lost 5 bases and 3 bases, there was a span of 14 bases. CDR3 DNA sequence: TGTGCCAGCAGCCCCGGAGCGCAGGGCTACGAGCAGTACTTC. Residues: CASSPGAQGYEQYF.

This chain links TRBV5-1 with TRBJ2-1, with 12 positions matching TRBD2. Per germline, CDR1 SGHRS and CDR2 YFSETQ. The CDR3 runs 16 residues. V shed 4 bases, J shed 4 bases, and the junction held 6 bases outside the gene matches. The CDR3, as DNA: TGCGCCAGCAGCGCCTCACTAGCGGGAGGTTACAATGAGCAGTTCTTC. Translation: CASSASLAGGYNEQFF.

The chain recombines TRBV9 with TRBJ2-4; a possible D gene is TRBD2 (6 bases). There are 14 residues in the CDR3. The ends were cut back, 7 bases at V and 2 bases at J, with 13 bases in the middle. CDR1 is SGDLS and CDR2 is YYNGEE in the germline V gene. The CDR3: CASGTGGTKNIQYF. In DNA form, the CDR3 reads TGTGCCAGCGGTACTGGGGGGACCAAAAACATTCAGTACTTC.

V usage is TRBV27 and J usage is TRBJ2-3, with D possibly matching TRBD2 (5 bases). Germline CDR1 and CDR2: MNHEY and SMNVEV (reference sequence). V lost 5 bases to trimming and J lost 4 bases, with 19 bases between them. The CDR3 extends over 16 amino acids. The CDR3, as DNA: TGTGCCAGCAGTCTCTCTAGCACCCGGGGAGCAGATACGCAGTATTTT. Residues: CASSLSSTRGADTQYF.

The chain has TRBV4-3 and TRBJ2-2; weak D call: TRBD2 (5 bases). V lost 4 bases and J 7 bases, leaving 16 bases between the germline ends. Germline lookup yields CDR1 LGHNA and CDR2 YSLEER. The CDR3 spans 15 residues. CDR3 sequence: CASSRTLAFGGELFF. CDR3 DNA: TGCGCCAGCAGCCGTACCCTAGCCTTTGGCGGGGAGCTGTTTTTT.